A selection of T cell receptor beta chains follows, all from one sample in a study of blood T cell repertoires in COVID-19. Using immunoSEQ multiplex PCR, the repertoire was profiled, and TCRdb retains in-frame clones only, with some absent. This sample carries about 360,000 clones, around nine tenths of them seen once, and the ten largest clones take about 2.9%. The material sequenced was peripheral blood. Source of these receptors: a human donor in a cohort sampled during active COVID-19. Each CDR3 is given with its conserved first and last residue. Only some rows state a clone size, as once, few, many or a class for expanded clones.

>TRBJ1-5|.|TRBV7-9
CASSPRTGNQPQHF
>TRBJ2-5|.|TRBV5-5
CASSLVVGGVTQYF
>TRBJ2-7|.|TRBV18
CASSPLRGLEYEQYF
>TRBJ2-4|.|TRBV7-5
CARSLVWAGEGIQYF
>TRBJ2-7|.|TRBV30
CAWLPGLGGEQYF
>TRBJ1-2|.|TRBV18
CASSPVPGTAYGYTF
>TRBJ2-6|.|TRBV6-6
CASSPRATGSGANVLTF
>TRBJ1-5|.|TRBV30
CAWSGLGDSQPQHF
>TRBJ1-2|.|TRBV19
CASTISQVPRYGYTF
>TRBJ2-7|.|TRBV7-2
CASSLARQGGYEQYF
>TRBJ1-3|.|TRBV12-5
CASGLTGGSGNTIYF
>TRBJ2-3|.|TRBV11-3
CASSPGLQKTTDTQYF
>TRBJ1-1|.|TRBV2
CASSDRAGGTEAFF
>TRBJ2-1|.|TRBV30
CAWQKGLAGNYEQFF
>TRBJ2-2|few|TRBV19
CASSGTSNTGELFF
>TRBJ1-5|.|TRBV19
CASSPTHRSNQPQHF
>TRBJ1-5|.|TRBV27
CASSSNTDRGCNQPQHF
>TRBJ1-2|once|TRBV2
CASTFGTAYGYTF
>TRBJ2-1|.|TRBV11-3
CASSQSGTWDNEQFF
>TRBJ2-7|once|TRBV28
CASHSGGYEQYF
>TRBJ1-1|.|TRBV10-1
CASSDEGQGNTEAFF
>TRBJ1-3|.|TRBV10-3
CAITEQGDGNTIYF
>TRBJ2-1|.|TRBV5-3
CARSSPGVISYNEQFF
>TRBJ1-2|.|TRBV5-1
CASSPGTGSFLQGYTF
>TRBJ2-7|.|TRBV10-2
CASRPSGLSSYEQYF
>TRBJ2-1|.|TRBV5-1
CASSPTSGHYNEQFF
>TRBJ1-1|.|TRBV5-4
CASSYGQTEAFF
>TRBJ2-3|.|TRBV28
CASSAATSGADTQYF
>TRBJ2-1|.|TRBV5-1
CASARGDTYNEQFF
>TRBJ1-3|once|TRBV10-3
CAISESRGPGNTIYF
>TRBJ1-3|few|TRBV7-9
CASSLASGSGNTIYF
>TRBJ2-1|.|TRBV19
CASSIARNEQFF
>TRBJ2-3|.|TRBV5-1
CASSLDGSSTDTQYF
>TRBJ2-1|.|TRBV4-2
CASSQKLAGGHNEQFF
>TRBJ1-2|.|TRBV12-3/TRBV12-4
CASSFQEGGYTF
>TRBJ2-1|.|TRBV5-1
CASSLNRVDYNEQFF
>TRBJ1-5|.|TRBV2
CASSGEDRVVNQPQHF
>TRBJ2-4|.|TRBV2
CATGEIRPGIQYF
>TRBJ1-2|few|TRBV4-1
CASSPRDRGDIYGYTF
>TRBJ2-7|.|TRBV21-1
CASSRAATYEQYF
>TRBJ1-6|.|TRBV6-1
CASSEPRTGQYNSPLHF
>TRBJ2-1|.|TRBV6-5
CATGRGGIYNEQFF
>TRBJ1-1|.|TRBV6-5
CASSYQRGGWVTEAFF
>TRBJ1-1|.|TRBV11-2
CASRLPGGQGEAFF
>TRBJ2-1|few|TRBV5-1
CASSLGGPNNEQFF
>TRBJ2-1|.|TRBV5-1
CASSLVGTRASEQFF
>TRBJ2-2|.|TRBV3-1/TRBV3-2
CASSQRRSAGELFF
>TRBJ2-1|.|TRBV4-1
CASSQDPRDSKYEQFF
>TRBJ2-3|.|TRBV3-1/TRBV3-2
CASSQEGGGTDTQYF
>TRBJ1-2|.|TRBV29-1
CSVALGARGYTF
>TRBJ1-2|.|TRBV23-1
CASGEEQGLPSNYGYTF
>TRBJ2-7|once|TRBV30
CAWKRAGLTYEQYF
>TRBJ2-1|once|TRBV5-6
CASSLTQGRRFF
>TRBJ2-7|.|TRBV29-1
CSVEVGAISYEQYF
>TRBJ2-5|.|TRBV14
CASSQWTGGDQETQYF
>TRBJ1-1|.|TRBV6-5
CASSYGDRGWTEAFF
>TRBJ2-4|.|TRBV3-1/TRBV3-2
CASSQRRGGLAKNIQYF